This entry lists 13 T cell receptor beta chains sequenced from one sample in a study of response to subunit inactivated influenza vaccine. In TCRdb, the RT-PCR reads were re-called with MiXCR into one record per CDR3 protein. This sample has more than 600,000 distinct CDR3 sequences, with roughly 18% found just once. Here the sequenced sample was PBMCs from blood, taken more than 4 days after vaccination. The source is a man aged 50 or older who received an inactivated influenza vaccine.

This clonotype occurred many times. J is TRBJ2-5 and V is TRBV12-3 or TRBV12-4, with 7 bases lining up with TRBD2. CDR3 size: 14 residues. V lost 7 bases, J lost 5 bases, and 10 bases stayed unmatched. CDR3 nucleotides: TGTGCCAGCACCGAAGGACTAGGAAGTGAGACCCAGTACTTC. It specifies CASTEGLGSETQYF.

The V call is TRBV15, the J call TRBJ2-2, with D perhaps being TRBD1 or TRBD2 (6 bases each). The V end was cut by 2 bases, the J end by 5 bases, with 9 bases between. This CDR3 comprises 14 residues. Germline CDR1 is LNHNV and CDR2 is YYDKDF (reference sequence). The CDR3 loop is CATSRQGRTGELFF. In nucleotides, the CDR3 is TGTGCCACCAGCAGACAGGGGAGGACCGGGGAGCTGTTTTTT.

The chain carries TRBV9 and TRBJ1-5; D is possibly TRBD1 (5 bases). Per germline, CDR1 SGDLS and CDR2 YYNGEE. Trimming took off 0 bases at V and 0 bases at J, with 7 bases between the two ends. CDR3 length: 15 amino acids. Here the CDR3 reads CASSVGGNSNQPQHF. Here the CDR3 DNA reads TGTGCCAGCAGCGTAGGGGGGAATAGCAATCAGCCCCAGCATTTT.

This clonotype has at least ten counts. The rearrangement uses TRBV10-3 and TRBJ1-1, with TRBD1 identical over 10 bases. CDR1 and CDR2 (germline): ENHRY, SYGVKD. Trimming took 6 bases from V and 11 from J; bases not matched to a gene: 12. The CDR3 is 14 residues long. CDR3 sequence: CAISERQGAGEAFF. CDR3 DNA: TGTGCCATCAGCGAAAGACAGGGGGCTGGGGAGGCTTTCTTT.

In its sample, this clonotype was seen a few times. The chain employs TRBV24-1 and TRBJ2-1, with D possibly matching TRBD1 (6 bases). The germline V gene encodes CDR1 KGHDR and CDR2 SFDVKD. Trimming took off 6 bases at V and 7 bases at J, with 15 bases between the two ends. The CDR3 consists of 14 residues. The DNA of the CDR3 is TGTGCCACCAGTTCCGGCCGGGACAAAAATGAGCAGTTCTTC. Translated: CATSSGRDKNEQFF.

This chain connects TRBV6-5 to TRBJ1-4; the match to TRBD1 covers 9 bases. Germline trimming cut 0 bases from V and 8 bases from J; bases unmatched to any gene: 7. The CDR3 contains 16 residues. Germline CDR1 is MNHEY and CDR2 is SVGAGI. CDR3 sequence (DNA): TGTGCCAGCAGTTACTCGGGGACAGGGAGGCGAGAAAAACTGTTTTTT. This sequence encodes CASSYSGTGRREKLFF.

The chain has TRBV10-3 and TRBJ2-7, with TRBD2 identical over 15 bases. The V and J ends lost 2 bases and 1 base, in that order; junction bases with no gene match: 9. The CDR3 has 19 amino acids. Germline CDR1 ENHRY, CDR2 SYGVKD. DNA for the CDR3: TGTGCCATCAGTGAGAAACCAGGACTAGCGGGAGGGGGATCCTACGAGCAGTACTTC. Residues: CAISEKPGLAGGGSYEQYF.

This clonotype was picked up a small number of times. V is TRBV5-1 and J is TRBJ2-7; 7 positions match TRBD1. The CDR3 sequence is 14 residues long. J gave up 5 bases and V 0 bases, and 5 bases lay outside the gene matches. Germline CDR1 reads SGHRS; CDR2 reads YFSETQ. CDR3 nucleotides: TGCGCCAGCAGCTTGGGGCAGGGGACAGACGAGCAGTACTTC. It encodes CASSLGQGTDEQYF. The whole variable domain, filled in from reference TRBV5-1 and TRBJ2-7, reads KAGVTQTPRYLIKTRGQQVTLSCSPISGHRSVSWYQQTPGQGLQFLFEYFSETQRNKGNFPGRFSGRQFSNSRSEMNVSTLELGDSALYLCASSLGQGTDEQYFGPGTRLTVT.

The gene calls are TRBV5-5 and TRBJ1-4, with D perhaps TRBD1 (6 bases). This CDR3 contains 16 residues. Deletions cut 0 bases from V and 8 bases from J, with 17 bases between. CDR1 SGHKS and CDR2 YYEKEE come from the germline V gene (reference sequence). DNA of the CDR3: TGTGCCAGCAGCTTGGATTTGGGGGCTTCGCGCGAAAAACTGTTTTTT. It yields the protein CASSLDLGASREKLFF.

This clonotype appeared a few times. The chain joins TRBV28 to TRBJ2-7, with unresolved D. This CDR3 spans 12 amino acids. Between the trimmed V and J ends, which lost 2 bases and 7 bases, there was a span of 9 bases. In germline, CDR1 is MDHEN, CDR2 SYDVKM. CDR3 coding DNA: TGTGCCAGCAGTTTACTCAGGATGGAGCAGTACTTC. It is translated as CASSLLRMEQYF.

This clonotype came up a few times. The CDR3 reads CASSYWRGGREQFF. Here the CDR3 DNA reads TGTGCCAGCAGTTACTGGCGGGGGGGCCGTGAGCAGTTCTTC. This sequence joins TRBV6-5 and TRBJ2-1, with 9 nucleotides matching TRBD2. V was pared by 1 base and J by 9 bases, with 4 bases of the junction left unmatched. The germline gives CDR1 MNHEY, CDR2 SVGAGI. This CDR3 is built from 14 residues.

The V gene is TRBV30, the J gene TRBJ1-5; 9 bases align to TRBD1. This CDR3 is 15 amino acids long. The V segment lost 2 bases and the J segment 3 bases; nucleotides outside the gene matches: 5. The germline CDR1 and CDR2 sequences are GTSNPN and SVGIG (reference sequence). The CDR3 DNA is TGTGCCTGGAGTCTCGGACAGGGGCCCAATCAGCCCCAGCATTTT. Protein: CAWSLGQGPNQPQHF.

V and J are TRBV5-1 and TRBJ2-2; 8 nucleotides agree with TRBD1. The CDR3 is 15 amino acids. Germline CDR1 reads SGHRS; CDR2 reads YFSETQ. The J segment lost 4 bases and the V segment lost 7 bases, leaving 9 bases of the junction unmatched. Here the CDR3 reads CASAVGQVGTGELFF. Written as DNA, the CDR3 is TGCGCCAGCGCAGTGGGACAGGTGGGCACCGGGGAGCTGTTTTTT.